A selection of T cell receptor beta chains follows, all from one sample in a study of blood T cells in healthy people across ages. TCRdb fed the 5' RACE reads into MiXCR, producing one record per CDR3 protein. The sample records 950,000 to 1,200,000 distinct CDR3 sequences, roughly two fifths being singletons. The sequenced material came from blood. These receptors all stem from a young man in good health. CDR3s include the opening cysteine and the closing phenylalanine or tryptophan. The D gene is left open where the match is weak. Size tells how often a clone was seen (once, few, many) or the class of an expanded clone, and some rows leave it out.

>TRBV4-3|NA|NA|TRBJ2-3
CASSQGWGTDTQYF
TGCGCCAGCAGCCAAGGGTGGGGCACAGATACGCAGTATTTT
>TRBV4-3|NA|NA|TRBJ2-6
CASSQEAVSGANVLTF
TGCGCCAGCAGCCAAGAGGCGGTTTCTGGGGCCAACGTCCTGACTTTC
>TRBV27|NA|NA|TRBJ2-6
CASSLYGANVLTF
TGTGCCAGCAGTTTGTACGGGGCCAACGTCCTGACTTTC
>TRBV5-1|NA|few|TRBJ2-3
CASSLEAALSTDTQYF
TGCGCCAGCAGCTTGGAGGCCGCGCTAAGCACAGATACGCAGTATTTT
>TRBV7-2|TRBD1|few|TRBJ2-1
CASSLGGQEEFF
TGTGCCAGCAGCTTGGGGGGACAGGAGGAGTTCTTC
>TRBV30|NA|NA|TRBJ2-3
CAWEVADTQYF
TGTGCCTGGGAGGTCGCAGATACGCAGTATTTT
>TRBV5-1|NA|few|TRBJ2-7
CASSSGQRYEQYF
TGCGCCAGCAGCAGCGGACAGCGCTACGAGCAGTACTTC
>TRBV7-3|TRBD1|NA|TRBJ2-7
CANSKTGGSYEQYF
TGTGCCAACAGTAAGACAGGGGGGTCCTACGAGCAGTACTTC
>TRBV6-6|NA|NA|TRBJ1-5
CASSYQGKSQPQHF
TGTGCCAGCAGTTACCAGGGGAAGAGTCAGCCCCAGCATTTT
>TRBV21-1|NA|NA|TRBJ1-1
CASSTNDVQEGTEAFF
TGTGCCAGCAGCACCAATGATGTACAGGAAGGCACTGAAGCTTTCTTT
>TRBV20-1|NA|NA|TRBJ1-6
CSARPRGGNSPLHF
TGCAGTGCTAGACCCAGGGGAGGTAATTCACCCCTCCACTTT
>TRBV5-6|NA|NA|TRBJ1-1
CASSPVQGPLSEAFF
TGTGCCAGCAGCCCCGTGCAGGGCCCTCTCTCTGAAGCTTTCTTT
>TRBV27|NA|NA|TRBJ1-1
CATETVLGEAFF
TGTGCCACCGAAACAGTCTTGGGTGAAGCTTTCTTT
>TRBV5-6|TRBD1|many|TRBJ1-4
CASSQGQGMNEKLFF
TGTGCCAGCAGTCAGGGACAGGGGATGAACGAAAAACTGTTTTTT
>TRBV7-9|NA|many|TRBJ2-1
CASSLRDKGRSYNEQFF
TGTGCCAGCAGCTTAAGAGACAAGGGTAGATCCTACAATGAGCAGTTCTTC
>TRBV6-5|NA|NA|TRBJ2-3
CASGPLGLATDTQYF
TGTGCCAGCGGCCCTCTGGGGCTAGCCACAGATACGCAGTATTTT
>TRBV25-1|TRBD1|NA|TRBJ1-3
CASSESTGDSGNTIYF
TGTGCCAGCAGTGAATCGACAGGGGACTCTGGAAACACCATATATTTT
>TRBV11-2|TRBD1|once|TRBJ2-7
CASRSPGQGNYEQYF
TGTGCCAGCAGGTCACCGGGACAGGGGAACTACGAGCAGTACTTC
>TRBV6-2/TRBV6-3|NA|NA|TRBJ1-1
CASRRPPSANTEAFF
TGTGCCAGCAGACGACCGCCATCAGCGAACACTGAAGCTTTCTTT
>TRBV20-1|NA|NA|TRBJ2-3
CSARGGSADTQYF
TGCAGTGCTAGAGGGGGGTCCGCAGATACGCAGTATTTT
>TRBV15|NA|few|TRBJ1-2
CATSRDPVNYGYTF
TGTGCCACCAGCAGAGATCCCGTGAACTATGGCTACACCTTC
>TRBV9|TRBD1|NA|TRBJ1-1
CASSVVHRGNEAFF
TGTGCCAGCAGCGTAGTGCACAGGGGGAATGAAGCTTTCTTT
>TRBV29-1|TRBD1|NA|TRBJ1-2
CSVLLDRAWSGYTF
TGCAGCGTGCTCCTGGACAGGGCATGGAGTGGCTACACCTTC
>TRBV3-1|NA|few|TRBJ2-7
CASSSGNREQYF
TGTGCCAGCAGCTCAGGGAATCGCGAGCAGTACTTC
>TRBV18|NA|NA|TRBJ2-3
CASSPETSPRSTDTQYF
TGTGCCAGCTCACCTGAAACTAGCCCTCGGTCCACAGATACGCAGTATTTT
>TRBV9|NA|NA|TRBJ2-3
CASTLGGVGSSDTQYF
TGTGCCAGCACCCTAGGAGGAGTGGGGAGCTCAGATACGCAGTATTTT
>TRBV4-1|TRBD2|many|TRBJ2-1
CASSPRSGGADNEQFF
TGCGCCAGCAGCCCTAGAAGCGGGGGGGCCGATAATGAGCAGTTCTTC
>TRBV14|NA|NA|TRBJ1-1
CASSPQSGGTEAFF
TGTGCCAGCAGCCCACAATCCGGGGGGACTGAAGCTTTCTTT
>TRBV20-1|NA|NA|TRBJ1-5
CSARVPGRGDQPQHF
TGCAGTGCTAGGGTACCCGGGAGAGGCGATCAGCCCCAGCATTTT
>TRBV5-1|NA|few|TRBJ1-1
CASSLATALRHTEAFF
TGCGCCAGCAGCTTGGCCACTGCCCTGCGGCACACTGAAGCTTTCTTT
>TRBV6-6|NA|NA|TRBJ2-3
CAAERQGGADTQYF
TGTGCCGCCGAGCGGCAGGGCGGAGCAGATACGCAGTATTTT
>TRBV11-2|NA|NA|TRBJ1-1
CASSLGSGITEAFF
TGTGCCAGCAGCTTAGGTTCAGGGATCACTGAAGCTTTCTTT
>TRBV27|TRBD1|few|TRBJ2-2
CASSLRIGTGGDRELFF
TGTGCCAGCAGTTTACGGATTGGGACAGGGGGGGACCGGGAGCTGTTTTTT
>TRBV6-4|NA|NA|TRBJ2-3
CASRLDRNTDTQYF
TGTGCCAGCCGACTGGACAGAAACACAGATACGCAGTATTTT
>TRBV7-9|NA|NA|TRBJ2-7
CASSLPVLRSYEQYF
TGTGCCAGCAGCTTACCGGTTTTAAGGTCCTACGAGCAGTACTTC
>TRBV20-1|NA|few|TRBJ2-1
CSRLGSSYNEQFF
TGCAGTCGATTGGGCAGCTCATACAATGAGCAGTTCTTC
>TRBV20-1|NA|few|TRBJ1-1
CSARDKGRIMNTEAFF
TGCAGTGCTAGAGATAAAGGACGGATTATGAACACTGAAGCTTTCTTT
>TRBV18|TRBD1|few|TRBJ2-7
CASSRDRDPAYYEQYF
TGTGCCAGCTCACGGGACAGGGACCCTGCTTACTACGAGCAGTACTTC
>TRBV2|NA|once|TRBJ1-2
CASSVQGSVGYTF
TGTGCCAGCAGTGTGCAGGGGTCCGTCGGCTACACCTTC
>TRBV10-3|TRBD1|few|TRBJ1-2
CAISRTGEGYTF
TGTGCCATCAGTCGTACAGGGGAGGGCTACACCTTC